These 20 T cell receptor beta chains came from one sample sequenced in a study of tumor-infiltrating lymphocytes in primary liver carcinoma. Priming with a constant-region primer yielded TCR beta cDNA from roughly 0.45 ug total RNA. Researchers made the TCR beta libraries by running three nested multiplex PCR rounds with slightly modified ARM-PCR. The first two PCR rounds used TRBV1-TRBV30 primers with a Cbeta primer, 9 to 11 cycles each. TCRdb reprocessed the multiplex PCR reads via MiXCR and lists one record per CDR3 protein. The table has about 330,000 distinct CDR3 sequences, approximately 65% seen once. The authors took blood RNA from unsorted whole blood and also extracted germline DNA. Sequenced: peripheral blood. These receptors all come from a man aged 35-49 years with primary liver carcinoma and hepatitis B virus infection.

In this sample, this clonotype turned up once. Being one base from a much bigger clone, this may be a read error. CDR3 amino acids: CASCQDYRMADYEQYF. DNA of the CDR3: TGTGCCAGCTGCCAAGATTATCGGATGGCCGACTACGAGCAGTACTTC. The chain carries TRBV4-2 and TRBJ2-7; D call uncertain. CDR1 is LGHNA and CDR2 is YNFKEQ in the germline V gene. The CDR3 spans 16 residues.

Comments on this clonotype: This may come from a read error, since a much larger clone is one base off. V is TRBV5-6 and J is TRBJ2-7, with 10 nucleotides matching TRBD2. Germline loops: CDR1 SGHDT, CDR2 YYEEEE. V was pared by 4 bases and J by 3 bases, with 7 bases of the junction left unmatched. The CDR3 is made up of 15 amino acids. CDR3 nucleotides: TGTGCCAGCAGCCCCGGGGCTAGCGGGGGCTACGAGCAGTACTTC. It specifies CASSPGASGGYEQYF.

This clonotype was found a few times. V usage is TRBV5-4 and J usage is TRBJ2-5; no reliable D call. This CDR3 is built from 14 residues. The germline V gene has CDR1 SGHNT and CDR2 YYREEE (reference sequence). V lost 5 bases, J lost 5 bases, and 16 bases lay in between. The CDR3 DNA is TGTGCCAGCAGTCTCGCGTCCCTGGGTGAGACCCAGTACTTC. It translates to CASSLASLGETQYF. Filled out from reference TRBV5-4 and TRBJ2-5, the complete variable domain reads ETGVTQSPTHLIKTRGQQVTLRCSSQSGHNTVSWYQQALGQGPQFIFQYYREEENGRGNFPPRFSGLQFPNYSSELNVNALELDDSALYLCASSLASLGETQYFGPGTRLLVL.

This CDR3 reads CASSLQGIGPYGYTF. The CDR3 nucleotides read TGTGCCAGCAGCTTACAGGGAATCGGCCCTTATGGCTACACCTTC. V gene TRBV7-9 combines with J gene TRBJ1-2; D may be TRBD1 (5 bases). The CDR3 runs to 15 residues. V lost 2 bases and J lost 5, with 15 bases in between. Germline V gene lookup returns CDR1 SEHNR and CDR2 FQNEAQ (reference sequence).

In its sample, this clonotype was seen a few times. This sequence may be a read error, since a much larger clone differs from it by one base. The chain has TRBV4-2 and TRBJ2-6; possible D gene TRBD2, 7 bases. The CDR3 is 17 residues long. The germline V gene has CDR1 LGHNA and CDR2 YNFKEQ. The DNA for the CDR3 is TGTGCCAGCAGCCAAGATGGAGGGGGGGCTGGGACCAACGTCCTGACTTTC. It encodes CASSQDGGGAGTNVLTF.

For this clonotype: This clone may be a read error of a much larger clone one base away. The chain couples TRBV12-3 or TRBV12-4 to TRBJ2-7; D gene ambiguous. The CDR3 is 12 amino acids. The ends were cut back, 7 bases at V and 3 bases at J, with 10 bases in the middle. The CDR3 loop is CASIFFLYEQYF. CDR3 nucleotide sequence: TGTGCCAGCATTTTTTTCCTCTACGAGCAGTACTTC.

The chain carries TRBV5-6 and TRBJ1-2, with 7 bases aligning to TRBD1. Trimming took 4 bases from V and 4 from J; bases not matched to a gene: 10. This CDR3 has 15 residues. In germline, CDR1 is SGHDT, CDR2 YYEEEE. The CDR3 sequence: CASSNETGRVYGYTF. The CDR3 nucleotides read TGTGCCAGCAGCAATGAGACAGGGCGGGTCTATGGCTACACCTTC. The full variable domain, its missing parts supplied by reference TRBV5-6 and TRBJ1-2, is DAGVTQSPTHLIKTRGQQVTLRCSPKSGHDTVSWYQQALGQGPQFIFQYYEEEERQRGNFPDRFSGHQFPNYSSELNVNALLLGDSALYLCASSNETGRVYGYTFGSGTRLTVV.

The table lists this clonotype with a count of one. This is likely a read error, given that the CDR3 carries no conserved phenylalanine or tryptophan at its end. The chain is built from TRBV11-2 and TRBJ1-6; D possibly corresponds to TRBD1 (6 bases). Germline V gene sequence: CDR1 SGHAT, CDR2 FQNNGV. The CDR3 loop spans 16 amino acids. The CDR3 DNA follows: TGTACCAGCAGCTTATCCCCTGGGGGCCATAATTCACCCCTCCACTAT. Residues: CTSSLSPGGHNSPLHY.

This chain connects TRBV11-2 to TRBJ2-5, with D uncertain. CDR1 is SGHAT, CDR2 FQNNGV, per germline. The CDR3 contains 14 residues. The V and J ends lost 5 bases and 10 bases respectively, with 20 bases between them. CDR3 amino acids: CASSTSGSLGIQYF. The DNA of the CDR3 is TGTGCCAGCAGCACAAGTGGCTCTCTGGGGATCCAGTACTTC. The entire variable domain, with the rest obtained from reference TRBV11-2 and TRBJ2-5, is as follows: EAGVAQSPRYKIIEKRQSVAFWCNPISGHATLYWYQQILGQGPKLLIQFQNNGVVDDSQLPKDRFSAERLKGVDSTLKIQPAKLEDSAVYLCASSTSGSLGIQYFGPGTRLLVL.

This clonotype was observed at least ten times. The chain links TRBV29-1 to TRBJ2-5; D perhaps matches TRBD2 (5 bases). V was clipped by 4 bases and J by 1 base, with 7 bases between them. The CDR3 contains 12 residues. Germline CDR1 is SQVTM and CDR2 is ANQGSEA. CDR3 amino acids: CSVARGQETQYF. The CDR3 DNA reads TGCAGCGTTGCTCGGGGCCAAGAGACCCAGTACTTC.

The genes are TRBV24-1 and TRBJ1-2; D call uncertain. The CDR3 covers 12 residues. Trimming left V 0 bases short and J 8 bases short, with 6 bases between. Germline V gene sequence: CDR1 KGHDR, CDR2 SFDVKD. The CDR3 DNA follows: TGTGCCACCAGTGATTTGGTGGTGGGCTACACCTTC. It encodes CATSDLVVGYTF.

A remark on this clonotype: The CDR3 ends on some other residue instead of the conserved phenylalanine or tryptophan, so this is likely a read error. The V call is TRBV6-6, the J call TRBJ2-7, with D perhaps TRBD2 (5 bases). CDR3 size: 14 residues. Germline V CDR1 and CDR2: MNHNY, SVGAGI (reference sequence). With 7 bases removed from V and 9 bases from J, the gap between germline ends came to 22 bases. Here the CDR3 reads CASNPLGGARGQYL. As DNA, the CDR3 is TGTGCCAGCAATCCCCTGGGCGGCGCCCGGGGGCAGTACTTA.

As regards this clonotype: A clone one base away is much larger, so this may be a read error. The chain couples TRBV12-3 or TRBV12-4 to TRBJ1-1, with a weak D call TRBD1 (5 bases). CDR3 length: 15 amino acids. V dropped 10 bases and J dropped 2 bases, with 20 bases sitting between them. The CDR3 coding sequence is TGTGCCATCATGGAGTTGGGGACGGGAAACACTGAAGCTTTCTTT. Amino acid sequence: CAIMELGTGNTEAFF.

This clonotype was seen only once. This chain uses TRBV28 with TRBJ2-7; no firm D call. This CDR3 region has 13 residues. Trimming removed 6 bases at V and 4 bases at J, with 13 bases between. The germline V gene encodes CDR1 MDHEN and CDR2 SYDVKM. The chain's CDR3 is CASSPLRVYEQYF. CDR3 sequence (DNA): TGTGCCAGCAGCCCTTTACGTGTGTACGAGCAGTACTTC.

This clonotype was counted a few times. V is TRBV6-2 or TRBV6-3 and J is TRBJ2-7; 8 bases fit TRBD1. The V gene end was trimmed by 2 bases and the J gene end by 1 base; junction bases not matched to a gene: 4. Germline loops: CDR1 MNHEY, CDR2 SVGEGT. The CDR3 loop spans 15 amino acids. The CDR3 region is CASSYVWDRSYEQYF. CDR3 bases: TGTGCCAGCAGTTACGTGTGGGACAGGTCCTACGAGCAGTACTTC.

As concerns this clonotype: At one of its ends the junction is not consistent with the germline gene, which may arise from a read error. The chain uses TRBV10-1 and TRBJ2-3; possibly TRBD2 for D (8 bases). The CDR3 loop spans 18 amino acids. The germline V gene encodes CDR1 WNHNN and CDR2 SYGVQD (reference sequence). The DNA for the CDR3 is TGCGCCAGCAGTGAGTCCCCAGGGGGAGCGGGAGAAGGAGATACGCAGTGTTTT. This gives the protein CASSESPGGAGEGDTQCF.

Of note for this clonotype: Just one base apart from a much larger clone, this may be a read error. The V and J genes are TRBV6-2 or TRBV6-3 and TRBJ2-7; 10 nucleotides agree with TRBD1. Germline loops: CDR1 MNHEY, CDR2 SVGEGT. This CDR3 is 15 amino acids long. The CDR3: CDSSWTGGSSYEQYF. The DNA for the CDR3 is TGTGACAGCAGTTGGACAGGGGGAAGTTCCTACGAGCAGTACTTC.

This clonotype was picked up many times. The chain recombines TRBV6-5 with TRBJ1-4; weak D call: TRBD1 (5 bases). This CDR3 spans 16 amino acids. Germline-derived CDR1 and CDR2 are MNHEY and SVGAGI. Trimming stripped 6 bases from V and 0 bases from J, with 14 bases between. CDR3 sequence: CASRPGLTSTNEKLFF. CDR3 nucleotide sequence: TGTGCCAGCAGGCCGGGACTCACCTCAACTAATGAAAAACTGTTTTTT.

With regard to this clonotype: One junction end disagrees with the germline gene, perhaps due to a read error. The V call is TRBV2, the J call TRBJ1-4; D gene ambiguous. The CDR3 has 11 residues. Germline CDR1 and CDR2: SNHLY and FYNNEI. CDR3 DNA sequence: TGTGCCAGCAGTGAGCTGTCCAAACAGTTTTTT. Protein product: CASSELSKQFF.

The V and J genes are TRBV11-3 and TRBJ2-1; D possibly uses TRBD1 or TRBD2 (5 bases each). The CDR3 is 15 amino acids. V gave up 0 bases and J gave up 8 bases, with 14 bases separating them. CDR1 is SGHNT, CDR2 YENEEA, per germline. For the CDR3, the DNA is TGTGCCAGCAGCTTAGAACAGGAGGCGAAATATGAGCAGTTCTTC. Amino acid sequence: CASSLEQEAKYEQFF.